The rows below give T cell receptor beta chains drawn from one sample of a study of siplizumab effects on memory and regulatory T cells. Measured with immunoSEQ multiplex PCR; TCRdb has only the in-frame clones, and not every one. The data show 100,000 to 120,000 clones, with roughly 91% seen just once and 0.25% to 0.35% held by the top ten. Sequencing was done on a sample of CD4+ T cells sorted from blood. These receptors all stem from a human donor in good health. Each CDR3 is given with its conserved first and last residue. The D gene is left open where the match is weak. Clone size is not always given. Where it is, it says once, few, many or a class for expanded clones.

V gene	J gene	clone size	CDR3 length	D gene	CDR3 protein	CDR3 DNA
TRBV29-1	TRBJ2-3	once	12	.	CSVGLATDTQYF	TGCAGCGTTGGATTAGCCACAGATACGCAGTATTTT
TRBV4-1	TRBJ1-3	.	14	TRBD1	CASSQGGQGNTIYF	TGCGCCAGCAGCCAAGGGGGACAGGGAAACACCATATATTTT
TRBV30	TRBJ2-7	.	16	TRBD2	CAWSVWIAGGGYEQYF	TGTGCCTGGAGTGTTTGGATAGCGGGAGGCGGGTACGAGCAGTACTTC
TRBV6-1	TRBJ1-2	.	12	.	CASGAGLYGYTF	TGTGCCAGCGGGGCAGGGTTATATGGCTACACCTTC
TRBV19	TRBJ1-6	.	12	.	CASSIANSPLHF	TGTGCCAGTAGTATAGCTAATTCACCCCTCCACTTT
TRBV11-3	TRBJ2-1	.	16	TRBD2	CASSFRTSGVYNEQFF	TGTGCCAGCAGCTTTCGGACTAGCGGGGTCTACAATGAGCAGTTCTTC
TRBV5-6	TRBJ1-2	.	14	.	CASSLIDPEGGYTF	TGTGCCAGCAGCTTGATCGACCCCGAGGGAGGCTACACCTTC
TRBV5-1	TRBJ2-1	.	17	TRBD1	CASSSTGQSSSYNEQFF	TGCGCCAGCAGCTCGACGGGACAGTCCAGCTCCTACAATGAGCAGTTCTTC
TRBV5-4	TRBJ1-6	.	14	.	CASSLEQLNSPLHF	TGTGCCAGCAGCTTGGAACAGCTTAATTCACCCCTCCACTTT
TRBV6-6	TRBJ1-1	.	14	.	CASTPEGKRAEAFF	TGTGCCAGCACCCCGGAGGGCAAGCGCGCTGAAGCTTTCTTT
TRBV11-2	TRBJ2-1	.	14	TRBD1	CASSTWTGSHEQFF	TGTGCCAGCAGCACCTGGACAGGCTCCCATGAGCAGTTCTTC
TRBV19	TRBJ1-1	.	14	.	CASSFGRENTEAFF	TGTGCCAGTAGTTTTGGACGGGAGAACACTGAAGCTTTCTTT
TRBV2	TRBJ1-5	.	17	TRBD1	CASSGTGGLGGNQPQHF	TGTGCCAGCAGCGGGACAGGGGGCCTCGGGGGCAATCAGCCCCAGCATTTT
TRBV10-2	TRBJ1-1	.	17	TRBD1	CASRPGTGGAGSYEAFF	TGCGCCAGCAGACCCGGGACAGGGGGCGCCGGCTCGTACGAAGCTTTCTTT
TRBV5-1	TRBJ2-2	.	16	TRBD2	CASSLGLAVNTGELFF	TGCGCCAGCAGCTTAGGACTAGCGGTTAACACCGGGGAGCTGTTTTTT
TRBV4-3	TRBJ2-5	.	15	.	CASSQDSSGEETQYF	TGCGCCAGCAGCCAAGATAGTTCGGGGGAAGAGACCCAGTACTTC
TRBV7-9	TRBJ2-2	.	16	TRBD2	CASSLGLAGNTGELFF	TGTGCCAGCAGCTTGGGTCTAGCGGGGAACACCGGGGAGCTGTTTTTT
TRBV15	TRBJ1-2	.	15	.	CATSRDLGAGYGYTF	TGTGCCACCAGCAGAGATCTGGGGGCCGGCTATGGCTACACCTTC
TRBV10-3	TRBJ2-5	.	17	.	CAISEDPSEVQQETQYF	TGTGCCATCAGTGAGGATCCTAGCGAGGTACAACAAGAGACCCAGTACTTC
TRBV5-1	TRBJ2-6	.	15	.	CASSSVSSGANVLTF	TGCGCCAGCAGCTCTGTTAGCTCTGGGGCCAACGTCCTGACTTTC
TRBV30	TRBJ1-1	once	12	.	CAWRGQNTEAFF	TGTGCCTGGAGGGGTCAGAACACTGAAGCTTTCTTT
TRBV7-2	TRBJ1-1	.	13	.	CASSPRGGPEAFF	TGTGCCAGCAGCCCACGTGGGGGCCCTGAAGCTTTCTTT
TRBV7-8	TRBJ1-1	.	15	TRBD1	CASSFGQGRNTEAFF	TGTGCCAGCAGTTTCGGACAGGGGAGAAACACTGAAGCTTTCTTT
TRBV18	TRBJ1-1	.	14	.	CASSPLDRAAEAFF	TGTGCCAGCTCACCATTGGACCGGGCGGCTGAAGCTTTCTTT
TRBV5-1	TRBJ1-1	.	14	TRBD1	CASSLGGANTEAFF	TGCGCCAGCAGCTTAGGGGGCGCGAACACTGAAGCTTTCTTT
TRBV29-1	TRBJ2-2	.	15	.	CSVEDRKGHTGELFF	TGCAGCGTTGAAGATAGGAAGGGGCACACCGGGGAGCTGTTTTTT
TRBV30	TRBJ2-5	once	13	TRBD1	CAWSVNRGETQYF	TGTGCCTGGAGTGTAAACAGGGGAGAGACCCAGTACTTC
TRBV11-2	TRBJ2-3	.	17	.	CASSNPLRPELSDTQYF	TGTGCCAGCAGCAATCCGCTGCGACCGGAATTGTCAGATACGCAGTATTTT
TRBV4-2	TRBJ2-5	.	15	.	CASSQDAVGRETQYF	TGTGCCAGCAGCCAAGATGCTGTGGGGCGGGAGACCCAGTACTTC
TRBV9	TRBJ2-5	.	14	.	CASSVAADQETQYF	TGTGCCAGCAGCGTGGCGGCAGACCAAGAGACCCAGTACTTC
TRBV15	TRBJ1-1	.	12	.	CATGRGNTEAFF	TGTGCCACCGGCAGAGGGAACACTGAAGCTTTCTTT
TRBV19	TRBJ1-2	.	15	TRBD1	CASSPLTGTGAGYTF	TGTGCCAGTAGCCCCTTAACCGGGACAGGGGCTGGCTACACCTTC
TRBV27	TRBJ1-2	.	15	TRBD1	CASSDPGQGFDGYTF	TGTGCCAGCAGTGACCCGGGACAGGGTTTCGATGGCTACACCTTC
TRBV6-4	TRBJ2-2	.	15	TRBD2	CASSVLAGVGGELFF	TGTGCCAGCAGTGTGCTAGCGGGAGTCGGCGGGGAGCTGTTTTTT
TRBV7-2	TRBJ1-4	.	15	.	CASSSSGGSNEKLFF	TGTGCCAGCAGCTCCTCCGGGGGTTCTAATGAAAAACTGTTTTTT
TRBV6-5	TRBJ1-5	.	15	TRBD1	CASSLTGGAGQPQHF	TGTGCCAGCAGCCTAACAGGGGGCGCGGGTCAGCCCCAGCATTTT
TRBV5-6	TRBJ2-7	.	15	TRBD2	CASSLSGGRKYEQYF	TGTGCCAGCAGCTTGTCTGGCGGGAGGAAGTACGAGCAGTACTTC
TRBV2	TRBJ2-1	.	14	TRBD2	CAKSSGTSIDEQFF	TGTGCCAAGAGCTCCGGGACTAGCATCGATGAGCAGTTCTTC
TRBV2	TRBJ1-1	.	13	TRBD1	CAIGTDMNTEAFF	TGTGCCATCGGGACAGACATGAACACTGAAGCTTTCTTT
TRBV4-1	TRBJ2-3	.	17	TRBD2	CASSQDRMAGGGDTQYF	TGCGCCAGCAGCCAAGATCGGATGGCGGGGGGGGGAGATACGCAGTATTTT
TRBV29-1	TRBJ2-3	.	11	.	CSVESTDTQYF	TGCAGCGTTGAGAGCACAGATACGCAGTATTTT
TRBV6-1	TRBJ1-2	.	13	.	CASSGFQDLGYTF	TGTGCCAGCAGTGGATTTCAGGACTTGGGCTACACCTTC
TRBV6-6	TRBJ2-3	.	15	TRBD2	CASSYSERGRDTQYF	TGTGCCAGCAGTTACTCGGAGCGGGGGAGAGATACGCAGTATTTT
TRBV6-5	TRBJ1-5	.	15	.	CASRAADRSNQPQHF	TGTGCCAGCAGGGCCGCGGATCGAAGCAATCAGCCCCAGCATTTT
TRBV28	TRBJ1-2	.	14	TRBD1	CASSSDRGLRGYTF	TGTGCCAGCAGCTCCGACAGGGGATTGAGAGGCTACACCTTC